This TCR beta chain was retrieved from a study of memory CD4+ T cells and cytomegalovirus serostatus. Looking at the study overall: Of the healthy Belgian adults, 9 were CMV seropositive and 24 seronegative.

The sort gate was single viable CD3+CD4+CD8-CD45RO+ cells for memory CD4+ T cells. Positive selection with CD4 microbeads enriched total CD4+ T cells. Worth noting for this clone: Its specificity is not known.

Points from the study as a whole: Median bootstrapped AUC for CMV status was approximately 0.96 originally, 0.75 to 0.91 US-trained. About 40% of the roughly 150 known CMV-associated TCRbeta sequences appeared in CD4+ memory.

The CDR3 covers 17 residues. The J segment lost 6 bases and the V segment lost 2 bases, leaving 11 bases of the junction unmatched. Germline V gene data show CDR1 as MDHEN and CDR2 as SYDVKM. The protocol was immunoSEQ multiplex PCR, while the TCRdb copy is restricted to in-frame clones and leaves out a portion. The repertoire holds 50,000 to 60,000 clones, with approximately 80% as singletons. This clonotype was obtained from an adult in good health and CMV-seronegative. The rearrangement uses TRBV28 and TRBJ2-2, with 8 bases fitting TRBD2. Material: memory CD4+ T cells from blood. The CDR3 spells CASSLIAGGIGPGELFF. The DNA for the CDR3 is TGTGCCAGCAGTTTAATTGCGGGGGGCATTGGACCCGGGGAGCTGTTTTTT. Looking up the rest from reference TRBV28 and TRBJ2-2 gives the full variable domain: DVKVTQSSRYLVKRTGEKVFLECVQDMDHENMFWYRQDPGLGLRLIYFSYDVKMKEKGDIPEGYSVSREKKERFSLILESASTNQTSMYLCASSLIAGGIGPGELFFGEGSRLTVL.